The 14 T cell receptor beta chains below all came from one sample that was sequenced in a study of blood T cells in healthy people across ages. Alongside a J-beta primer mix, a sample-barcoded 5' primer served in a second PCR lasting 7 to 11 cycles. Using its own MiXCR run on the 5' RACE reads, TCRdb lists one record per CDR3 protein. Of 600,000 to 1,000,000 distinct CDR3 sequences in the sample, about three fifths were seen once. Sequencing was done on a sample of blood. Every receptor here comes from a man aged 30 to 39 in good health.

V gene TRBV3-1 combines with J gene TRBJ2-5; 7 nucleotides match TRBD1. The end of the DNA fits TRBJ2-7 better, so the J call may be wrong. This CDR3 contains 11 residues. Germline values: CDR1 LGHDT, CDR2 YNNKEL (reference sequence). The CDR3 is CASRTGSEQYF. In nucleotides, the CDR3 is TGTGCCAGCAGGACAGGGTCCGAGCAGTACTTC.

A single count supports this clonotype. The gene calls are TRBV14 and TRBJ2-5; TRBD2 is a possible D gene (5 bases). The DNA end is a closer match to TRBJ2-7, so the J assignment may be wrong. Germline CDR1 SGHDN, CDR2 FVKESK. The CDR3 runs 14 residues. The chain's CDR3 is CASSQGRVYYEQYF. For the CDR3, the DNA is TGTGCCAGCAGCCAAGGGCGGGTCTACTACGAGCAGTACTTC.

This clonotype was seen just once. V and J are TRBV28 and TRBJ1-6, with 9 bases fitting TRBD1. Germline lookup yields CDR1 MDHEN and CDR2 SYDVKM. The CDR3 totals 16 residues. J was trimmed by 4 bases and V by 8 bases; bases with no gene match: 9. CDR3 region: CASGSRDRAYNSPLHF. CDR3 in DNA: TGTGCCAGCGGGAGCCGGGACAGGGCTTATAATTCACCCCTCCACTTT.

The chain recombines TRBV7-2 with TRBJ2-4, with unresolved D. There are 13 residues in the CDR3. Germline assignment: CDR1 SGHTA and CDR2 FQGNSA. V lost 4 bases and J 11 bases, leaving 15 bases between the germline ends. The CDR3 is CASSWGGEGLQYF. The CDR3 DNA sequence: TGTGCCAGCAGCTGGGGTGGAGAAGGCCTTCAGTACTTC.

This clonotype occurred a few times. The chain uses TRBV29-1 and TRBJ2-7; 10 bases line up with TRBD2. CDR1 SQVTM and CDR2 ANQGSEA come from the germline V gene. The CDR3 is made up of 14 amino acids. V dropped 6 bases and J dropped 2; count of bases not matched to a gene: 7. The CDR3 is CSVGGLARTYEQYF. Here the CDR3 DNA reads TGCAGCGTGGGGGGACTAGCGAGAACCTACGAGCAGTACTTC.

The J gene is TRBJ2-1, the V gene TRBV4-3, with 11 bases aligning to TRBD2. V trimming: 0 bases; J trimming: 7 bases; junction bases outside the gene matches: 11. The CDR3 covers 18 residues. Looked up from germline, CDR1 is LGHNA and CDR2 is YSLEER. In nucleotides, the CDR3 is TGCGCCAGCAGCCAAGAATTGCCCACTAGCGGGAGAAATAATGAGCAGTTCTTC. This encodes CASSQELPTSGRNNEQFF.

This clonotype was seen only a few times. The chain carries TRBV10-3 and TRBJ1-2; the D is unclear. The CDR3 contains 12 residues. The germline V and J ends were trimmed by 6 bases and 4 bases, with 9 bases remaining between them. Germline values: CDR1 ENHRY, CDR2 SYGVKD. Here the CDR3 DNA reads TGTGCCATCAGATACGACCTCTATGGCTACACCTTC. It translates to CAIRYDLYGYTF.

The chain joins TRBV20-1 to TRBJ1-2; unclear D gene. This CDR3 is 16 amino acids long. The V gene lost 0 bases and the J gene lost 1 base, with 15 bases spanning the gap. Germline CDR1 reads DFQATT; CDR2 reads SNEGSKA (reference sequence). CDR3 sequence reads: CSARDWAGILNYGYTF. The CDR3 region has the DNA TGCAGTGCTAGAGACTGGGCCGGAATCCTTAACTATGGCTACACCTTC.

V is TRBV2 and J is TRBJ2-7; TRBD1 matches at 7 bases. V was pared by 6 bases and J by 4 bases, with 6 bases of the junction left unmatched. Germline CDR1 is SNHLY and CDR2 is FYNNEI. This CDR3 has 13 residues. The CDR3 protein is CASRGQVSYEQYF. The CDR3 bases are TGTGCCAGCAGAGGACAGGTATCATACGAGCAGTACTTC. Full variable domain (rest looked up from reference TRBV2 and TRBJ2-7): EPEVTQTPSHQVTQMGQEVILRCVPISNHLYFYWYRQILGQKVEFLVSFYNNEISEKSEIFDDQFSVERPDGSNFTLKIRSTKLEDSAMYFCASRGQVSYEQYFGPGTRLTVT.

The V call is TRBV12-3 or TRBV12-4, the J call TRBJ2-6; possibly TRBD2 for D (5 bases). V lost 8 bases and J lost 1, with 12 bases in between. The CDR3 contains 15 residues. CDR3 in amino acids: CASSPRVSGANVLTF. The CDR3 DNA reads as TGTGCCAGCTCCCCGCGGGTGTCTGGGGCCAACGTCCTGACTTTC.

The chain carries TRBV29-1 and TRBJ2-1; a weak D match, TRBD1 (5 bases). Per germline, CDR1 SQVTM and CDR2 ANQGSEA. V dropped 2 bases and J dropped 0 bases, with 11 bases sitting between them. This CDR3 spans 15 amino acids. The CDR3 is CSVEKGSSSYNEQFF. The CDR3 DNA is TGCAGCGTTGAAAAGGGGTCTTCCTCCTACAATGAGCAGTTCTTC.

This clonotype was detected once. Here the CDR3 reads CACDAGRASYNSPLHF. The DNA for the CDR3 is TGTGCCTGCGACGCCGGAAGGGCCTCCTATAATTCACCCCTCCACTTT. This rearrangement joins TRBV30 to TRBJ1-6; D uncertain. The CDR3 has 16 residues. Trimming stripped 6 bases from V and 0 bases from J, with 15 bases between. Germline CDR1 is GTSNPN and CDR2 is SVGIG (reference sequence).

The gene calls are TRBV6-1 and TRBJ1-2; no firm D call. The V gene's germline CDR1 is MNHNS and CDR2 SASEGT. Trimming took 1 base from V and 1 from J, leaving 25 bases between them. The CDR3 extends over 20 amino acids. The CDR3: CASSEVPVGSVTRDNYGYTF. Here the CDR3 DNA reads TGTGCCAGCAGTGAAGTCCCGGTAGGCTCAGTTACGAGGGATAACTATGGCTACACCTTC.

This clonotype was found once. The rearrangement joins TRBV20-1 to TRBJ2-1; TRBD2 matches 10 bases. The CDR3 is 15 amino acids. The V gene's germline CDR1 is DFQATT and CDR2 SNEGSKA (reference sequence). Germline trimming cut 6 bases from V and 12 bases from J; bases unmatched to any gene: 17. This CDR3 reads CSATTASGGMDGQFF. For the CDR3, the DNA is TGCAGTGCCACCACAGCTAGCGGGGGAATGGATGGGCAGTTCTTC.